The rows below give T cell receptor beta chains drawn from one sample of a study of CD8 T cells in Susac syndrome. TCRdb reanalysed the immunoSEQ multiplex PCR reads using MiXCR and keeps one entry per CDR3 protein. The sample includes about 430,000 distinct CDR3 sequences, around 85% of them seen just once. The sample comprised CD8+ T cells from PBMCs. The receptors originated from a human donor with multiple sclerosis. Each CDR3 is given with its conserved first and last residue. The D gene is left open where the match is weak. Some rows have no size entry. The others give once, few or many, or a class for an expanded clone.

D gene,J gene,clone size,V gene,CDR3 DNA,CDR3 protein
NA,TRBJ1-1,few,TRBV6-1,TGTGCCAGCAGCGCCTTTACAGGTATGCGTACTGAAGCTTTCTTT,CASSAFTGMRTEAFF
NA,TRBJ1-1,NA,TRBV28,TGTGCCAGCAGTTTATCTTCTATAACTGAAGCTTTCTTT,CASSLSSITEAFF
TRBD2,TRBJ2-5,NA,TRBV4-1,TGCGCCAGCAGCCAAGATCCCGGGGGGGATGAGACCCAGTACTTC,CASSQDPGGDETQYF
NA,TRBJ1-2,NA,TRBV5-1,TGCGCCAGCAGCTTGGACAGCCTAGACTGGGGCTACACCTTC,CASSLDSLDWGYTF
TRBD2,TRBJ2-1,NA,TRBV7-2,TGTGCCAGCAGCCCCGGGACTAGCGGGATCCTAGGCCACAATGAGCAGTTCTTC,CASSPGTSGILGHNEQFF
NA,TRBJ2-1,NA,TRBV20-1,TGCAGTGCTAGAGTTTTGGGTATTGTCTCCTACAATGAGCAGTTCTTC,CSARVLGIVSYNEQFF
NA,TRBJ1-1,NA,TRBV12-3/TRBV12-4,TGTGCCACCGACACTGAAGCTTTCTTT,CATDTEAFF
NA,TRBJ1-2,NA,TRBV27,TGTGCCAGCAGTTTGGGAGGGGGAATAGGCTACACCTTC,CASSLGGGIGYTF
NA,TRBJ2-5,once,TRBV7-9,TGTGCCAGCAGCCGCCGGGGTGAGGGAGAGACCCAGTACTTC,CASSRRGEGETQYF
NA,TRBJ1-1,once,TRBV10-2,TGCGCCAGCAGTGAGGGGGAGACAGACGAAGCTTTCTTT,CASSEGETDEAFF
TRBD1,TRBJ1-2,once,TRBV27,TGTGCCAGCAGTTTAAGTGTAGGGCAGGGGGCGTACTATGGCTACACCTTC,CASSLSVGQGAYYGYTF
NA,TRBJ2-3,once,TRBV11-2,TGTGCCAGCAGCTTAGTAGGACAGCGGGGCAGCACAGATACGCAGTATTTT,CASSLVGQRGSTDTQYF
TRBD2,TRBJ2-7,NA,TRBV5-1,TGCGCCAGCAGTACCGGGACTAGAGACTACGAGCAGTACTTC,CASSTGTRDYEQYF
NA,TRBJ2-5,NA,TRBV13,TGTGCCAGCAGCTTCAGGGAACTAGCTAAGACCCAGTACTTC,CASSFRELAKTQYF
TRBD2,TRBJ2-1,NA,TRBV12-3/TRBV12-4,TGTGCCAGCAGTCCCCCCCGCGGGGGGACAGAGCAGTTCTTC,CASSPPRGGTEQFF
NA,TRBJ1-1,NA,TRBV27,TGTGCCAGCAGTTTATTTGCAGGGAACACTGAAGCTTTCTTT,CASSLFAGNTEAFF
NA,TRBJ2-3,NA,TRBV7-9,TGTGCCAGCAGCTTAGAAACGATCCAGTCCCACACAGATACGCAGTATTTT,CASSLETIQSHTDTQYF
NA,TRBJ2-6,NA,TRBV7-9,TGTGCCAGCAGCTCCCTATCTGGGGCCAACGTCCTGACTTTC,CASSSLSGANVLTF
NA,TRBJ2-1,NA,TRBV2,TGTGCCAGCAGTGACCCCTACAATGAGCAGTTCTTC,CASSDPYNEQFF
NA,TRBJ2-5,NA,TRBV4-1,TGCGCCAGCAGCCATACTGTACTTGTCCAAGAGACCCAGTACTTC,CASSHTVLVQETQYF
NA,TRBJ2-7,few,TRBV4-1,TGCGCCAGCAGCCAACAGGGGGGTATTAGCTCCTACGAGCAGTACTTC,CASSQQGGISSYEQYF
NA,TRBJ1-5,NA,TRBV9,TGTGCCAGCAGCGTTGGGGGGGCAGGAAATCAGCCCCAGCATTTT,CASSVGGAGNQPQHF
NA,TRBJ2-1,NA,TRBV12-3/TRBV12-4,TGTGCCAGCAGTTTCCTCAGCCCCCCCTCGAACAATGAGCAGTTCTTC,CASSFLSPPSNNEQFF
TRBD2,TRBJ2-3,NA,TRBV12-3/TRBV12-4,TGTGCCAGCAGTTTGTTTAGCGGGGGGGGCACAGATACGCAGTATTTT,CASSLFSGGGTDTQYF
NA,TRBJ1-1,once,TRBV4-1,TGCGCCAGCAGCCAATACGACAGTCAGAACACTGAAGCTTTCTTT,CASSQYDSQNTEAFF
TRBD1,TRBJ2-5,NA,TRBV11-2,TGTGCCAGCAGCTTCGGACAGGGGTGGGAGACCCAGTACTTC,CASSFGQGWETQYF
TRBD1,TRBJ1-2,NA,TRBV4-1,TGCGCCAGCAGCCAAGAAGAACAGGGGGGAACTACTTATGGCTACACCTTC,CASSQEEQGGTTYGYTF
NA,TRBJ1-5,NA,TRBV7-4,TGTGCCAGCAGCTTGACAGATAGCAATCAGCCCCAGCATTTT,CASSLTDSNQPQHF
NA,TRBJ2-7,once,TRBV11-2,TGTGCCAGCAGCTTAGACAGGGACCGCTTGTACGAGCAGTACTTC,CASSLDRDRLYEQYF
TRBD2,TRBJ2-1,NA,TRBV3-1,TGTGCCAGCAGCCAAGTCGTTATAGCGGGTAAGAATGAGCAGTTCTTC,CASSQVVIAGKNEQFF
NA,TRBJ2-1,few,TRBV27,TGTGCCAGCAGTTTGGGTGGAACCTACAATGAGCAGTTCTTC,CASSLGGTYNEQFF
TRBD1,TRBJ1-2,NA,TRBV19,TGTGCCAGTACCGAGGTGGGGACAGATGGCTACACCTTC,CASTEVGTDGYTF
NA,TRBJ1-1,NA,TRBV12-3/TRBV12-4,TGTGCCAGCAGTTCCGCGGACCAGGGGAACACTGAAGCTTTCTTT,CASSSADQGNTEAFF
NA,TRBJ2-7,few,TRBV6-6,TGTGCCAGCAGTTCGAACCAGGGGGACTACTACGAGCAGTACTTC,CASSSNQGDYYEQYF
TRBD1,TRBJ2-7,NA,TRBV6-1,TGTGCCAGCAGTCCTTCCGGGACAGGGCCCACCTACGAGCAGTACTTC,CASSPSGTGPTYEQYF
TRBD2,TRBJ2-5,NA,TRBV7-9,TGTGCCAGCCGGACCCTCGGACTAGCGGGAGGTTCCATCCAAGAGACCCAGTACTTC,CASRTLGLAGGSIQETQYF
TRBD2,TRBJ2-7,NA,TRBV28,TGTGCCAGCAGTTTGGGGTCTAGCGGGAGGAGGTGGTACGAGCAGTACTTC,CASSLGSSGRRWYEQYF
TRBD2,TRBJ2-3,NA,TRBV20-1,TGCAGTGCTAGATCCGGACTAGCCTTGACAGATACGCAGTATTTT,CSARSGLALTDTQYF
TRBD2,TRBJ2-3,NA,TRBV11-1,TGTGCCAGCAGCATCGGGACTAGCGGGAACCCTAGCACAGATACGCAGTATTTT,CASSIGTSGNPSTDTQYF
NA,TRBJ1-5,few,TRBV6-1,TGTGCCATTGGGGACATTGATCAGCCCCAGCATTTT,CAIGDIDQPQHF
TRBD2,TRBJ2-3,once,TRBV27,TGTGCCAGCAGTTTCGGGCTAGCGGGAGTAGGAGATACGCAGTATTTT,CASSFGLAGVGDTQYF
NA,TRBJ1-2,NA,TRBV30,TGTGCCTGGAGCGGGGGGGATTCTCCCAACTATGGCTACACCTTC,CAWSGGDSPNYGYTF
NA,TRBJ1-1,NA,TRBV13,TGTGCCAGTGAAAGTGATGCTTTCTTT,CASESDAFF
TRBD1,TRBJ1-6,NA,TRBV27,TGTGCCAGCAGTTACGGACAGGAAAATTCACCCCTCCACTTT,CASSYGQENSPLHF
NA,TRBJ1-1,few,TRBV5-6,TGTGCCAGCAGCTTGACAGGCCAGAACACTGAAGCTTTCTTT,CASSLTGQNTEAFF
NA,TRBJ2-2,NA,TRBV27,TGTGCCAGCAGTTTAGGCACTGACACCGGGGAGCTGTTTTTT,CASSLGTDTGELFF
TRBD1,TRBJ2-5,NA,TRBV7-9,TGTGCCAGCAGCTTTTGGGACAGGGGTCACCAAGAGACCCAGTACTTC,CASSFWDRGHQETQYF
TRBD1,TRBJ2-1,NA,TRBV14,TGTGCCAGCAGCCTCCGGGACAGGGTCTACAATGAGCAGTTCTTC,CASSLRDRVYNEQFF
NA,TRBJ2-7,NA,TRBV4-1,TGCGCCAGCAGTCCTCACAGGGAAATTTACGAGCAGTACTTC,CASSPHREIYEQYF
TRBD2,TRBJ2-1,NA,TRBV6-5,TGTGCCAGCAGTTTGGGACTAGCGGGACGGGCAGATGAGCAGTTCTTC,CASSLGLAGRADEQFF